This TCR beta chain was found in a study of CD8 T cells in ankylosing spondylitis. Study-level findings and limits: Some of the motif variants had earlier been found in reactive arthritis patients' fluid and blood. According to the report, clones linked to the disease were significantly enriched in matched synovial fluid samples taken from ankylosing spondylitis patients. Typical of ankylosing spondylitis blood, it appeared, was a TCR beta motif of eight highly homologous variants.

By quantitative 5'-RACE with molecular barcodes, the TCR beta libraries were made. One entry per CDR3 protein, called by TCRdb with MiXCR from the 5' RACE reads. This sample carries around 120,000 distinct CDR3 sequences, around 13% of them seen once, and the ten largest clones take 2.5% to 3.5%. The CDR3 is 16 amino acids. J was trimmed by 4 bases and V by 3 bases; bases with no gene match: 10. In germline, CDR1 is SGDLS, CDR2 YYNGEE. As regards this clonotype: The antigen remains undetermined.

This chain joins TRBV9 and TRBJ2-3, with TRBD2 identical over 8 bases. Sequencing was done on a sample of blood, either unsorted or a sorted T cell fraction (not recorded which). The sequence derives from a female donor with ankylosing spondylitis or in good health (not recorded which). CDR3 sequence reads: CASSDMLGGAADTQYF. Written as DNA, the CDR3 is TGTGCCAGCAGCGATATGCTCGGGGGGGCCGCAGATACGCAGTATTTT.